A selection of T cell receptor beta chains follows, all from one sample in a study of T cells after yellow fever vaccination. TCRdb re-derived calls from the 5' RACE reads in MiXCR, one entry per CDR3 protein. The sample includes approximately 340,000 distinct CDR3 sequences, 8.5% to 9% of them seen just once. The input for sequencing was PBMCs, taken on the day of the first yellow fever vaccination. Receptors originate from a man between 18 and 29 years old who received the YFV17D yellow fever vaccine. The CDR3 runs from the conserved cysteine through the conserved F or W. The D gene is left open where the match is weak. Rows may omit the clone size; those that give it use once, few, many or a size class.

abundance | j_gene | d_gene | v_gene | CDR3aa | CDR3nt
many | TRBJ1-1 | NA | TRBV20-1 | CSAYRPTNTEAFF | TGCAGTGCTTACAGGCCTACGAACACTGAAGCTTTCTTT
NA | TRBJ1-3 | NA | TRBV27 | CASSLPNRVTGNTIYF | TGTGCCAGCAGTTTACCTAACAGGGTTACGGGAAACACCATATATTTT
few | TRBJ1-2 | TRBD1 | TRBV3-1 | CASSQVAGGRSNYGYTF | TGTGCCAGCAGCCAAGTGGCAGGGGGAAGATCTAACTATGGCTACACCTTC
NA | TRBJ1-6 | NA | TRBV5-1 | CASSLAPGDNSPLHF | TGCGCCAGCAGCTTGGCGCCAGGGGACAATTCACCCCTCCACTTT
NA | TRBJ2-3 | TRBD1 | TRBV24-1 | CATSDRGTDTQYF | TGTGCCACCAGCGACAGGGGTACAGATACGCAGTATTTT
NA | TRBJ2-5 | NA | TRBV7-2 | CASSLEMGRPETQYF | TGTGCCAGCAGCTTAGAGATGGGGCGCCCAGAGACCCAGTACTTC
NA | TRBJ1-3 | NA | TRBV5-1 | CASSPRQATSGNTIYF | TGCGCCAGCAGCCCTAGACAGGCAACCTCTGGAAACACCATATATTTT
few | TRBJ2-6 | NA | TRBV10-3 | CAVRDGANVLTF | TGTGCCGTCAGGGATGGGGCCAACGTCCTGACTTTC
few | TRBJ2-5 | NA | TRBV11-1 | CASSQRSGFGTQYF | TGTGCCAGCAGTCAAAGGTCCGGGTTTGGGACCCAGTACTTC
few | TRBJ2-5 | TRBD1 | TRBV24-1 | CATSDSPRGRGDQYF | TGTGCCACCAGTGATTCTCCTAGGGGGCGCGGAGACCAGTACTTC
few | TRBJ2-5 | NA | TRBV11-2 | CASSRGRGGETQYF | TGTGCCAGCAGCCGAGGCAGGGGAGGGGAGACCCAGTACTTC
few | TRBJ2-1 | NA | TRBV7-2 | CASSPQGWSYNEQFF | TGTGCCAGCAGCCCCCAGGGTTGGTCCTACAATGAGCAGTTCTTC
NA | TRBJ1-2 | NA | TRBV5-1 | CASSEEYQTNYGYTF | TGCGCCAGCAGCGAGGAGTATCAAACAAACTATGGCTACACCTTC
few | TRBJ2-7 | NA | TRBV9 | CASISYEQYF | TGTGCCAGCATCTCCTACGAGCAGTACTTC
few | TRBJ2-1 | NA | TRBV20-1 | CSVLVINNEQFF | TGCAGTGTTCTAGTGATTAACAATGAGCAGTTCTTC
few | TRBJ1-5 | NA | TRBV28 | CAISAGRNQPQHF | TGTGCCATCTCCGCAGGGCGAAATCAGCCCCAGCATTTT
few | TRBJ2-2 | NA | TRBV25-1 | CASSEYRGDTGELFF | TGTGCCAGCAGTGAATATCGCGGGGATACCGGGGAGCTGTTTTTT
few | TRBJ2-7 | TRBD1 | TRBV5-5 | CASSLFEGQVNEQYF | TGTGCCAGCAGCTTGTTCGAGGGACAGGTGAACGAGCAGTACTTC
many | TRBJ2-5 | TRBD2 | TRBV19 | CASSKTSGAPVAQYF | TGTGCCAGTAGTAAGACTAGCGGGGCCCCAGTGGCCCAGTACTTC
many | TRBJ1-1 | TRBD1 | TRBV15 | CATSVDRGRTEAFF | TGTGCCACCAGCGTCGACAGGGGGAGGACTGAAGCTTTCTTT
many | TRBJ1-2 | TRBD1 | TRBV4-1 | CASSQEGTGGVGYTF | TGCGCCAGCAGCCAAGAGGGCACAGGGGGCGTTGGCTACACCTTC
NA | TRBJ2-5 | NA | TRBV5-1 | CASSFSGIQETQYF | TGCGCCAGCAGCTTCTCAGGGATACAAGAGACCCAGTACTTC
few | TRBJ2-1 | NA | TRBV7-3 | CASGDTNSDEQFF | TGTGCCAGTGGGGACACAAATAGTGATGAGCAGTTCTTC
NA | TRBJ2-1 | NA | TRBV24-1 | CATSDIQGASNEQFF | TGTGCCACCAGTGACATACAGGGTGCTAGCAATGAGCAGTTCTTC
NA | TRBJ1-1 | NA | TRBV7-3 | CASSPQSTNTEAFF | TGTGCCAGCAGCCCGCAATCTACGAACACTGAAGCTTTCTTT
many | TRBJ2-3 | TRBD2 | TRBV14 | CASSPLAGSTDTQYF | TGTGCCAGCAGTCCACTAGCGGGGAGCACAGATACGCAGTATTTT
few | TRBJ1-1 | TRBD1 | TRBV4-3 | CASSQERDRGAEAFF | TGCGCCAGCAGCCAAGAGAGGGACAGGGGGGCTGAAGCTTTCTTT
many | TRBJ1-5 | NA | TRBV5-1 | CASSSDGNQPQHF | TGCGCCAGCAGCTCGGACGGAAATCAGCCCCAGCATTTT
NA | TRBJ1-1 | TRBD1 | TRBV5-1 | CASSLQGGMNTEAFF | TGCGCCAGCAGCTTGCAGGGGGGTATGAACACTGAAGCTTTCTTT